What follows are 24 T cell receptor beta chains derived from one specimen sequenced in a study of CD8 T cells in ankylosing spondylitis. MiXCR, applied by TCRdb to the 5' RACE reads, yields one record per CDR3 protein. The repertoire has 300,000 to 350,000 distinct CDR3 sequences, roughly 14% of them found once; the top ten carry 1.1%. Sequenced input: blood, either unsorted or a sorted T cell fraction (not recorded which). These receptors originate from a male donor with ankylosing spondylitis or in good health (not recorded which).

This chain connects TRBV12-3 or TRBV12-4 to TRBJ1-1; a weak D match, TRBD1 (5 bases). This CDR3 contains 14 residues. V was clipped by 2 bases and J by 5 bases, with 12 bases between them. The CDR3 DNA reads TGTGCCAGCAGTTTATTGGGGGGTGCGACTGAAGCTTTCTTT. Translated, it gives CASSLLGGATEAFF.

This clonotype occurred many times. The rearrangement uses TRBV12-3 or TRBV12-4 and TRBJ1-3; no reliable D call. This CDR3 has 12 amino acids. V was trimmed by 6 bases and J by 2 bases, leaving 5 bases between them. The CDR3 is CASSLTGNTIYF. CDR3 coding DNA: TGTGCCAGCAGCCTCACTGGAAACACCATATATTTT.

This clonotype occurred a few times. The chain combines TRBV12-3 or TRBV12-4 with TRBJ1-5; 7 positions match TRBD1. The junction had 13 bases not matched to a gene; V was cut back by 5 bases and J by 9 bases. This CDR3 spans 15 amino acids. Here the CDR3 reads CASSGYGQAFGPQHF. CDR3 coding DNA: TGTGCCAGCAGTGGTTACGGACAGGCCTTCGGGCCCCAGCATTTT.

This clonotype was detected only a few times. The chain employs TRBV30 and TRBJ2-7; D unresolved. V gave up 2 bases and J gave up 2 bases, with 7 bases separating them. CDR1 GTSNPN and CDR2 SVGIG come from the germline V gene (reference sequence). The CDR3 extends over 12 amino acids. CDR3 nucleotide sequence: TGTGCCTGGAGTCGCGGTCCCTACGAGCAGTACTTC. Encoded protein: CAWSRGPYEQYF.

The chain uses TRBV11-2 and TRBJ2-1; tentative D call: TRBD2 (6 bases). This CDR3 spans 15 amino acids. Deletions cut 3 bases from V and 1 base from J, with 10 bases between. The germline CDR1 and CDR2 sequences are SGHAT and FQNNGV. The CDR3 DNA follows: TGTGCCAGCAGCTTTGGGGGGAAATCCTACAATGAGCAGTTCTTC. This sequence encodes CASSFGGKSYNEQFF.

This clonotype was seen a few times. The chain links TRBV5-1 to TRBJ2-2; D is ambiguous. Germline values: CDR1 SGHRS, CDR2 YFSETQ. CDR3 length: 12 residues. V lost 4 bases and J lost 7, with 8 bases in between. The CDR3 spells CASSHGDGELFF. CDR3 coding DNA: TGCGCCAGCAGCCATGGGGACGGGGAGCTGTTTTTT.

This clonotype was seen more than once but under ten times. CDR3 in DNA: TGTGCCAGCAGTTCGGGACAGGGGGCTGAAAAACTGTTTTTT. It translates to CASSSGQGAEKLFF. The chain has TRBV12-3 or TRBV12-4 and TRBJ1-4, with 12 bases fitting TRBD1. The CDR3 is made up of 14 amino acids. Losses at the gene ends were 4 bases for V and 7 bases for J; bases not matched to a gene: 1.

This chain links TRBV27 with TRBJ2-7, with a possible D match to TRBD2 (6 bases). CDR3 length: 16 amino acids. V was clipped by 4 bases and J by 2 bases, with 18 bases between them. Germline lookup yields CDR1 MNHEY and CDR2 SMNVEV (reference sequence). In DNA, the CDR3 is TGTGCCAGCAGTTCCGCCCTAGGGACTGCAGCCTACGAGCAGTACTTC. Translating it yields CASSSALGTAAYEQYF.

The rearrangement joins TRBV21-1 to TRBJ2-7; TRBD1 is the table's D call and was not checked against the DNA. TRBV21-1 is a pseudogene segment. The CDR3 covers 13 residues. This chain's CDR3 is CASSKEGAYEQYF. In DNA, the CDR3 is TGTGCCAGCAGCAAAGAAGGGGCCTACGAGCAGTACTTC.

This clonotype was detected only a few times. The V and J genes are TRBV5-1 and TRBJ1-2; D unresolved. Germline lookup yields CDR1 SGHRS and CDR2 YFSETQ. Trimming cost V 7 bases and J 8 bases, with 18 bases left between them. There are 13 residues in the CDR3. CDR3 bases: TGCGCCAGCCAAGTGGACCCCCTGGAAGGCTACACCTTC. The encoded protein is CASQVDPLEGYTF.

The chain joins TRBV6-5 to TRBJ1-4; maybe TRBD1 (5 bases). Germline CDR1 and CDR2: MNHEY and SVGAGI. V lost 2 bases and J lost 2, with 6 bases in between. This CDR3 is 14 amino acids long. The CDR3 nucleotides are TGTGCCAGCAGTTACGAGGGGACTAATGAAAAACTGTTTTTT. It encodes CASSYEGTNEKLFF.

This clonotype was seen a handful of times. This chain joins TRBV10-3 and TRBJ2-6; possible D gene TRBD2, 6 bases. Trimming removed 10 bases at V and 2 bases at J, with 12 bases between. Germline CDR1 ENHRY, CDR2 SYGVKD. This CDR3 is 14 amino acids long. This CDR3 reads CATLTGAGANVLTF. CDR3 nucleotides: TGTGCCACCCTCACGGGAGCTGGGGCCAACGTCCTGACTTTC.

The chain carries TRBV28 and TRBJ2-7; 8 nucleotides agree with TRBD1. V lost 6 bases to trimming and J lost 3 bases; unmatched junction nucleotides: 7. Germline lookup yields CDR1 MDHEN and CDR2 SYDVKM. This CDR3 region has 14 residues. CDR3 nucleotide sequence: TGTGCCAGCAGCTTGACAGGGGTTAACTACGAGCAGTACTTC. Protein: CASSLTGVNYEQYF. The full variable domain, its missing parts supplied by reference TRBV28 and TRBJ2-7, is DVKVTQSSRYLVKRTGEKVFLECVQDMDHENMFWYRQDPGLGLRLIYFSYDVKMKEKGDIPEGYSVSREKKERFSLILESASTNQTSMYLCASSLTGVNYEQYFGPGTRLTVT.

This clonotype was detected a few times. The J gene is TRBJ2-7, the V gene TRBV10-2; 10 bases match TRBD2. V shed 3 bases and J 6 bases; nucleotides not matched to a gene: 8. The CDR3 contains 15 residues. The germline V gene encodes CDR1 WSHSY and CDR2 SAAADI. CDR3 region: CASSEGLAGVAEQYF. Here the CDR3 DNA reads TGCGCCAGCAGTGAAGGGCTAGCGGGAGTAGCCGAGCAGTACTTC.

Only a few counts were recorded for this clonotype. This chain links TRBV12-3 or TRBV12-4 with TRBJ1-2, with D hard to call. The ends were cut back, 3 bases at V and 3 bases at J, with 5 bases in the middle. The CDR3 runs to 12 residues. DNA for the CDR3: TGTGCCAGCAGTTTTCTCTACTATGGCTACACCTTC. It yields the protein CASSFLYYGYTF.

This chain links TRBV11-2 with TRBJ2-3; 7 bases are a match to TRBD1. Trimming took 5 bases from V and 4 from J; bases not matched to a gene: 3. CDR1 is SGHAT and CDR2 is FQNNGV in the germline V gene. This CDR3 contains 13 residues. The chain's CDR3 is CASSPQGADTQYF. DNA of the CDR3: TGTGCCAGCAGCCCCCAGGGGGCAGATACGCAGTATTTT.

This clonotype was picked up a small number of times. The chain employs TRBV3-1 and TRBJ2-2; TRBD1 or TRBD2 may be the D gene (5 bases each). Germline CDR1 reads LGHDT; CDR2 reads YNNKEL (reference sequence). This CDR3 has 14 amino acids. Trimming pared 3 bases from V and 6 bases from J, leaving 11 bases between. The CDR3 DNA sequence: TGTGCCAGCAGCCAGAGGGTAGGGGCCGGGGAGCTGTTTTTT. It codes for CASSQRVGAGELFF.

In this sample, this clonotype turned up a few times. The rearrangement uses TRBV5-1 and TRBJ2-7, with 7 bases lining up with TRBD1. CDR3 length equals 15 residues. CDR1 is SGHRS and CDR2 is YFSETQ in the germline V gene. V shed 0 bases and J 2 bases; nucleotides not matched to a gene: 5. The CDR3: CASSLGDRDAYEQYF. The CDR3 DNA reads TGCGCCAGCAGCTTGGGAGACAGGGATGCCTACGAGCAGTACTTC.

The rearrangement links TRBV20-1 to TRBJ1-4; the D gene is possibly TRBD1 (6 bases). V lost 6 bases, J lost 3 bases, and 11 bases lay in between. CDR3 length: 13 residues. CDR1 and CDR2 (germline): DFQATT, SNEGSKA (reference sequence). The CDR3 nucleotides are TGCAGTGCCACTCGGACAGCTAATGAAAAACTGTTTTTT. Residues: CSATRTANEKLFF.

In its sample, this clonotype was seen a few times. This sequence joins TRBV27 and TRBJ2-7; possibly TRBD1 for D (6 bases). V was clipped by 5 bases and J by 6 bases, with 32 bases between them. CDR1 is MNHEY and CDR2 is SMNVEV in the germline V gene (reference sequence). The CDR3 extends over 19 amino acids. As DNA, the CDR3 is TGTGCCAGCAGTAGGGCGGAGATTTTCCGTCCTAAACAGGGAACCGAGCAGTACTTC. Translation gives CASSRAEIFRPKQGTEQYF.

This clonotype has a count of ten or more. The CDR3 is CSVEQGLREKLFF. In nucleotides, the CDR3 is TGCAGCGTTGAACAGGGTCTGCGGGAAAAACTGTTTTTT. This rearrangement joins TRBV29-1 to TRBJ1-4; D may be TRBD1 (5 bases). Germline V gene lookup returns CDR1 SQVTM and CDR2 ANQGSEA. V lost 2 bases, J lost 8 bases, and 12 bases lay in between. This CDR3 contains 13 residues.

The V gene is TRBV27, the J gene TRBJ2-3, with D tentatively TRBD1 (5 bases). From germline, CDR1 is MNHEY and CDR2 SMNVEV (reference sequence). The CDR3 length is 15 residues. Trimming left V 6 bases short and J 3 bases short, with 16 bases between. This CDR3 reads CASRPDGARTDTQYF. The CDR3 region has the DNA TGTGCCAGCAGACCCGATGGGGCACGAACAGATACGCAGTATTTT.

The chain has TRBV12-3 or TRBV12-4 and TRBJ2-7; 8 bases fit TRBD2. The J segment lost 6 bases and the V segment lost 6 bases, leaving 16 bases of the junction unmatched. This CDR3 is 16 amino acids long. The CDR3 DNA reads TGTGCCAGCAGCGAGTTGGGGACTAGTCGGGGTGGCGAGCAGTACTTC. Encoded protein: CASSELGTSRGGEQYF.

This clonotype was seen more than once but under ten times. This CDR3 is CAISESSGSYNEQFF. CDR3 DNA: TGTGCCATCAGTGAGTCGTCGGGGTCTTACAATGAGCAGTTCTTC. The chain carries TRBV10-3 and TRBJ2-1; D is possibly TRBD2 (5 bases). CDR1 is ENHRY, CDR2 SYGVKD, per germline. CDR3 length: 15 amino acids. Deletions cut 0 bases from V and 4 bases from J, with 10 bases between.